This T cell receptor (beta chain) is drawn from a study of shared clonotypes between healthy human individuals. Study summary: Those who served as donors were a couple of women and three men between the ages of 18 and 49.

In germline, CDR1 is ENHRY, CDR2 SYGVKD. Trimming removed 5 bases from V and 4 bases from J; junction bases left unmatched: 4. CDR3 length: 13 amino acids. Sequenced by immunoSEQ multiplex PCR; TCRdb stores in-frame clones only, minus some. The sample lists 2 million to 2.5 million clones; around 95% were seen once. Remarks on this clone: Other DNA sequences in the same sample also yield this CDR3.

This receptor was obtained from a man aged 18 to 30 in good health. The genes are TRBV10-3 and TRBJ2-7; TRBD2 aligns across 8 bases. Source material: naive CD4+ T cells sorted from blood. The subset was: CD45RA+ positively selected. The CDR3 region has the DNA TGTGCCATCAGTAGCGGGAGTTCGTACGAGCAGTACTTC. Its translation: CAISSGSSYEQYF.